The clone carrying this T cell receptor beta chain is large. Its specificity is unknown. The sample contains more than one DNA sequence encoding this CDR3. Time point given: recipient sample about 28 days before transplant, after cytoreduction. The source of the sample is a study of T cell clonotyping in hematopoietic cell transplantation. Looking at the study overall: Pretransplant recipient samples were taken after cytoreduction.

Study results and limitations: At the given depth, recipient repertoires were over 95% de novo clonotypes. Cells were unsorted, so CD4 and CD8 contributions were not separated. Pathologically expanded recipient clonotypes increased progressively from day 30 to day 180 as diversity fell.

V was trimmed by 2 bases and J by 0 bases, leaving 7 bases between them. Germline values: CDR1 MGHDK, CDR2 SYGVNS. The CDR3 consists of 14 residues. Only in-frame clones appear in the TCRdb table, and some are missing; sequencing was by immunoSEQ multiplex PCR. The sample records around 5,100 clones, around 32% being singletons. The sequence came from a man aged 50-60 years with myelofibrosis. Some clones in this sample may be carry-over from other donors' samples. This chain uses TRBV25-1 with TRBJ2-5, with D possibly called TRBD1 or TRBD2 (5 bases each). Specimen: peripheral blood mononuclear cells, collected before stem cell transplant. CDR3 residues: CASSERGHQETQYF. In nucleotides, the CDR3 is TGTGCCAGCAGTGAAAGGGGACACCAAGAGACCCAGTACTTC.